The source of this T cell receptor (beta chain) is a study of T cells in Graves' hyperthyroidism and ophthalmopathy. V gave up 3 bases and J gave up 6 bases; unmatched junction bases: 7. CDR3 length equals 16 residues. Germline assignment: CDR1 LNHNV and CDR2 YYDKDF (reference sequence). TCR beta CDR3 regions were amplified from RNA. HTBI primers were the set used in a first-round RT-PCR of the TCR CDR3. MiXCR was run by TCRdb on the multiplex PCR reads, yielding one entry per CDR3 protein. Among approximately 610,000 distinct CDR3 sequences listed, over 15% were seen once. There are a few counts of this clonotype. Graves' hyperthyroidism was deemed stable absent ophthalmopathy progression within 18 months. Lactation, pregnancy, other autoimmune disease or uncontrolled infection led to exclusion of patients. Clinical symptoms, serum thyroxine and TRAb, thyroid ultrasound and orbital computed tomography together formed the diagnostic basis.

The rearrangement links TRBV15 to TRBJ2-7; 14 bases map to TRBD2. The TCR was taken from a woman between 18 and 29 years old with Graves' hyperthyroidism. Material: blood. CDR3 nucleotide sequence: TGTGCCACCAGCAGGAAGGGACTAGCGGGAGACAGCGAGCAGTACTTC. Protein sequence: CATSRKGLAGDSEQYF.